These 15 T cell receptor beta chains came from one sample sequenced in a study of blood T cell repertoires in COVID-19. Assay: immunoSEQ multiplex PCR; the TCRdb copy retains only in-frame clones and omits some. The sample includes a few hundred thousand clones, 82% of them seen just once. Sequenced material: peripheral blood. Receptors originate from a woman older than 75 with COVID-19, enrolled during active disease.

V gene TRBV11-2 combines with J gene TRBJ2-1, with unresolved D. V was trimmed by 0 bases and J by 10 bases, leaving 7 bases between them. The CDR3 has 12 amino acids. The V gene's germline CDR1 is SGHAT and CDR2 FQNNGV. The CDR3 here is CASSLDRVEQFF. The CDR3 coding sequence is TGTGCCAGCAGCTTAGATCGGGTAGAGCAGTTCTTC.

J is TRBJ1-6 and V is TRBV7-9; no reliable D call. Between the trimmed V and J ends, which lost 2 bases and 8 bases, there was a span of 4 bases. Germline V gives CDR1 SEHNR, CDR2 FQNEAQ (reference sequence). This CDR3 spans 12 amino acids. CDR3 DNA: TGTGCCAGCAGCTTACCGGATTCACCCCTCCACTTT. As protein: CASSLPDSPLHF.

The chain combines TRBV9 with TRBJ1-2; D gene uncertain. Trimming took 4 bases from V and 6 from J, leaving 16 bases between them. This CDR3 is built from 14 residues. The germline V gene has CDR1 SGDLS and CDR2 YYNGEE. The CDR3: CASSSAYSENGYTF. CDR3 nucleotide sequence: TGTGCCAGCAGCTCGGCTTATTCGGAGAATGGCTACACCTTC.

A remark on this clone: At one end the junction does not follow the germline gene, possibly because of a read error. The chain links TRBV3-1 (or the pseudogene TRBV3-2) to TRBJ1-1, with D perhaps matching TRBD1 (5 bases). CDR1 and CDR2 (germline): LGHDT, YNNKEL (reference sequence). The CDR3 runs to 12 residues. The CDR3 here is CASSQGRLEAFF. As DNA, the CDR3 is TGTGCCAGCAGCCAGGGGCGGCTTGAAGCCTTCTTT.

The gene calls are TRBV5-4 and TRBJ1-2; maybe TRBD1 (6 bases). The CDR3 runs 16 residues. Germline CDR1 and CDR2: SGHNT and YYREEE (reference sequence). The V and J ends lost 3 bases and 0 bases respectively, with 15 bases between them. The CDR3 sequence: CASSSLDSPSNYGYTF. The CDR3 bases are TGTGCCAGCAGCTCCCTGGACAGTCCCTCTAACTATGGCTACACCTTC.

CDR3 residues: CATRDRGSSYEQYF. The CDR3 bases are TGTGCCACCAGAGACAGGGGCAGCTCCTACGAGCAGTACTTC. The chain employs TRBV15 and TRBJ2-7; 8 bases are shared with TRBD1. This CDR3 is built from 14 residues. Trimming at V came to 6 bases and at J to 0 bases, leaving 4 bases not matched to a gene. Germline CDR1 is LNHNV and CDR2 is YYDKDF (reference sequence).

V is TRBV3-1 (or the pseudogene TRBV3-2) and J is TRBJ1-4, with TRBD1 identical over 7 bases. V trimming: 4 bases; J trimming: 7 bases; junction bases outside the gene matches: 15. Germline values: CDR1 LGHDT, CDR2 YNNKEL (reference sequence). The CDR3 is made up of 17 amino acids. The CDR3 reads CASSLRPPRGRSEKLFF. The DNA of the CDR3 is TGTGCCAGCAGCCTAAGACCCCCCAGGGGGAGAAGTGAAAAACTGTTTTTT.

Written as DNA, the CDR3 is TGTGCCAGCAGATTGACAACGAACACTGAAGCTTTCTTT. It codes for CASRLTTNTEAFF. The chain combines TRBV6-5 with TRBJ1-1; D is ambiguous. The germline V gene encodes CDR1 MNHEY and CDR2 SVGAGI. V shed 6 bases and J shed 1 base, with 9 bases lying between them. The CDR3 totals 13 residues.

The rearrangement joins TRBV5-1 to TRBJ1-2; TRBD1 is a possible D gene (5 bases). V was clipped by 1 base and J by 7 bases, with 20 bases between them. Per germline, CDR1 SGHRS and CDR2 YFSETQ. This CDR3 comprises 16 residues. The CDR3 DNA is TGCGCCAGCAGCTTGTCGTTGACAGCGGGAGGTGGTGGCTACACCTTC. It translates to CASSLSLTAGGGGYTF.

The sample holds one count of this clone. The chain couples TRBV5-4 to TRBJ1-6; D unclear. The germline CDR1 and CDR2 sequences are SGHNT and YYREEE (reference sequence). The V and J ends lost 4 bases and 10 bases respectively, with 18 bases between them. The CDR3 has 15 amino acids. The CDR3 region has the DNA TGTGCCAGCAGCCCTTCGACACCCTACGGATCACCCCTCCACTTT. This gives the protein CASSPSTPYGSPLHF.

This clone has just one count. The gene calls are TRBV3-1 (or the pseudogene TRBV3-2) and TRBJ2-1, with 10 nucleotides matching TRBD2. The CDR3 totals 18 residues. CDR1 is LGHDT, CDR2 YNNKEL, per germline (reference sequence). The J segment lost 0 bases and the V segment lost 5 bases, leaving 10 bases of the junction unmatched. Here the CDR3 DNA reads TGTGCCAGCAGCTCCAGTGGTCTAGCGGGGGCCTCCTACAATGAGCAGTTCTTC. This encodes CASSSSGLAGASYNEQFF.

The V gene is TRBV6-5, the J gene TRBJ1-4, with no clear D. The CDR3 is made up of 14 amino acids. Germline CDR1 MNHEY, CDR2 SVGAGI. V was shortened by 0 bases and J by 7 bases, with 9 bases between the two germline ends. CDR3 loop: CASSYSTEREKLFF. The CDR3 DNA reads TGTGCCAGCAGTTACTCGACGGAGCGTGAAAAACTGTTTTTT.

The CDR3 sequence is CAWARGVGGTEAFF. CDR3 DNA sequence: TGTGCCTGGGCTCGGGGGGTGGGCGGCACTGAAGCTTTCTTT. The chain links TRBV30 to TRBJ1-1; weak D call: TRBD1 (5 bases). CDR3 length: 14 residues. Trimming took off 5 bases at V and 4 bases at J, with 17 bases between the two ends. The germline gives CDR1 GTSNPN, CDR2 SVGIG (reference sequence).

This chain uses TRBV28 with TRBJ1-6, with D possibly matching TRBD1 (5 bases). The ends were cut back, 4 bases at V and 6 bases at J, with 10 bases in the middle. This CDR3 comprises 14 residues. The germline gives CDR1 MDHEN, CDR2 SYDVKM. The CDR3 protein is CASSSRQLNSPLHF. Here the CDR3 DNA reads TGTGCCAGCAGTTCTAGACAGCTTAATTCACCCCTCCACTTT. The full variable domain, its missing parts supplied by reference TRBV28 and TRBJ1-6, is DVKVTQSSRYLVKRTGEKVFLECVQDMDHENMFWYRQDPGLGLRLIYFSYDVKMKEKGDIPEGYSVSREKKERFSLILESASTNQTSMYLCASSSRQLNSPLHFGNGTRLTVT.

The chain has TRBV27 and TRBJ1-5; 10 bases are shared with TRBD1. Germline CDR1 reads MNHEY; CDR2 reads SMNVEV (reference sequence). The CDR3 runs to 14 residues. V was clipped by 5 bases and J by 5 bases; unmatched bases: 3. CDR3 coding DNA: TGTGCCAGCAGTAGTGGACAGGGGGATCAGCCCCAGCATTTT. Protein product: CASSSGQGDQPQHF.